Listed below are T cell receptor beta chains from one sample, sequenced in a study of blood T cells in healthy people across ages. TCRdb reprocessed the 5' RACE reads with MiXCR, giving one entry per CDR3 protein. The repertoire holds roughly 1.6 million distinct CDR3 sequences, with 34% as singletons. Sequenced sample: blood. These receptor sequences come from a woman in her twenties or thirties in good health. CDR3s include the opening cysteine and the closing phenylalanine or tryptophan. The D gene is left open where the match is weak. The size field is filled for only some rows; it gives once, few, many or a size class.

>NA|TRBJ2-3|few|TRBV9
TGTGCCAGCAGCGTAGCGCCGGGCGGGGGCACAGATACGCAGTATTTT
CASSVAPGGGTDTQYF
>NA|TRBJ1-2|many|TRBV12-3/TRBV12-4
TGTGCCAGCAGTCACGGGGATGGCTACACCTTC
CASSHGDGYTF
>NA|TRBJ2-7|NA|TRBV4-1
TGCGCCAGCAGCCACGGCGCTTCACCTTCCTACGGGCAGTACTTC
CASSHGASPSYGQYF
>NA|TRBJ2-7|NA|TRBV7-9
TGTGCCAGCAGACCGAGATCGGGCCCTTGGCTCGAGCAGTACTTC
CASRPRSGPWLEQYF
>TRBD1|TRBJ2-1|once|TRBV7-9
TGTGCCAGCAACTTAATGGGACAGGGGGATGAGCAGTTCTTC
CASNLMGQGDEQFF
>NA|TRBJ2-5|NA|TRBV15
TGTGCCACCAGTACAGGGTGGAAGACCCAGTACTTC
CATSTGWKTQYF
>TRBD1|TRBJ2-7|few|TRBV6-2/TRBV6-3
TGTGCCAGCAGGAAGGGACAGCTCTACGAGCAGTACTTC
CASRKGQLYEQYF
>TRBD2|TRBJ2-7|NA|TRBV27
TGTGCCAGCAGTGTGCCCCTGACTAGCGGGAGCTACGAGCAGTACTTC
CASSVPLTSGSYEQYF
>NA|TRBJ2-1|NA|TRBV7-9
TGTGCCAGCAGCTCGATCCCTCGGTCGGGTGAGCAGTTCTTC
CASSSIPRSGEQFF
>NA|TRBJ1-5|NA|TRBV20-1
TGCAGTGCTAGAGGCTTCAGGAACCCCAATCAGCCCCAGCATTTT
CSARGFRNPNQPQHF
>NA|TRBJ2-7|NA|TRBV28
TGTGCCAGCAGCCCGGGCCCCAGGGTACACGAGCAGTACTTC
CASSPGPRVHEQYF
>TRBD2|TRBJ2-5|NA|TRBV20-1
TGCAGTGCTAGGAACGGGAGGTACCAAGAGACCCAGTACTTC
CSARNGRYQETQYF
>NA|TRBJ2-5|NA|TRBV5-1
TGCGCCAGCAGCGGGGCGGGCAGAGCCCTTTTGAATATCCAGTACTTC
CASSGAGRALLNIQYF
>NA|TRBJ2-1|few|TRBV20-1
TGCAGTGCTTCCCGCTCGGGGAGCTCCTACAATGAGCAGTTCTTC
CSASRSGSSYNEQFF
>TRBD2|TRBJ2-1|few|TRBV6-5
TGTGCCAGCAGCCCTGGAGTCACTAGCGGGCCCCGCTCCTACAATGAGCAGTTCTTC
CASSPGVTSGPRSYNEQFF
>NA|TRBJ2-1|NA|TRBV27
TGTGCCAGCAGTTTCCGGGGGCGAAGGGAGGGCCTAAGAGGCTACAATGAGCAGTTCTTC
CASSFRGRREGLRGYNEQFF
>NA|TRBJ2-1|NA|TRBV27
TGTGCCAGCAGTTTTGAGGGATTGACTAATGAGGAGCAGTTCTTC
CASSFEGLTNEEQFF
>TRBD1|TRBJ1-2|NA|TRBV18
TGTGCCAGCTCTCCAGTCGGACAGGGTCCTTATGGCTACACCTTC
CASSPVGQGPYGYTF
>NA|TRBJ1-5|NA|TRBV4-1
TGCGCCAGCAGCCAAGAACCGCTTAGAGGCGATGGTCAGCCCCAGCATTTT
CASSQEPLRGDGQPQHF
>NA|TRBJ2-1|NA|TRBV20-1
TGCAGTGCTAGAGATTTGGCGGGGATCTCCTACAATGAGCAGTTCTTC
CSARDLAGISYNEQFF
>TRBD2|TRBJ2-7|NA|TRBV7-6
TGTGCCAGCAGCCGAGTGGGCGGGGGGATTGGCGAGCAGTACTTC
CASSRVGGGIGEQYF
>NA|TRBJ2-5|few|TRBV14
TGTGCCAGCAGCCAAGTATGGTTCGGAGAGACCCAGTACTTC
CASSQVWFGETQYF
>TRBD2|TRBJ2-1|few|TRBV20-1
TGCAGTGCTAGAGATCAGAGCGGGATTACCTACAATGAGCAGTTCTTC
CSARDQSGITYNEQFF
>NA|TRBJ1-1|NA|TRBV27
TGTGCCGGCAGTTTATATGGGATGAACACTGAAGCTTTCTTT
CAGSLYGMNTEAFF
>TRBD1|TRBJ1-5|few|TRBV4-1
TGCGCCAGCAGCCAATGGGGGACAGGCGACTTTCAGCCCCAGCATTTT
CASSQWGTGDFQPQHF
>NA|TRBJ2-3|few|TRBV15
TGTGCCACCAGCAGAGGAAAGGGCACAGATACGCAGTATTTT
CATSRGKGTDTQYF
>TRBD2|TRBJ2-1|NA|TRBV12-3/TRBV12-4
TGTGCCAGCAGTTCGGGCAGTGCCGGGGGGTACAATGAGCAGTTCTTC
CASSSGSAGGYNEQFF
>NA|TRBJ1-5|NA|TRBV3-1
TGTGCCAGCAGCCAAGATCGACAAAATCAGCCCCAGCATTTT
CASSQDRQNQPQHF
>NA|TRBJ1-2|few|TRBV5-1
TGCGCCAGCAGCTTGGACCTGGGGACCTCCTATGGCTACACCTTC
CASSLDLGTSYGYTF
>TRBD1|TRBJ2-5|few|TRBV25-1
TGTGCCAGCAGTACTCCGGGACAGGGGCCAGAGACCCAGTACTTC
CASSTPGQGPETQYF
>NA|TRBJ2-6|few|TRBV7-3
TGTGCCAGCAGCTTAACCGCCTCGTCTGGGGTCAACGTCCTGACTTTC
CASSLTASSGVNVLTF
>NA|TRBJ2-7|NA|TRBV4-1
TGCGCCAGCAGCACCCGGGGGGCGACTCACCCCTACGAGCAGTACTTC
CASSTRGATHPYEQYF
>TRBD1|TRBJ1-2|NA|TRBV4-1
TGCGCCAGCAGCCAAGAATCCAGGGGGCTAGGCTACACCTTC
CASSQESRGLGYTF
>TRBD2|TRBJ2-5|NA|TRBV7-9
TGTGCCAGCAGCTTTGGCCCCGGACTAGCGGTTTTGGAGACCCAGTACTTC
CASSFGPGLAVLETQYF
>TRBD2|TRBJ2-3|NA|TRBV20-1
TGCAGTGCATTATCGGGGGGGCCGAAAGATACGCAGTATTTT
CSALSGGPKDTQYF
>NA|TRBJ2-1|few|TRBV11-1
TGTGCCAGCAGCCTTGACAGGACCAATGAGCAGTTCTTC
CASSLDRTNEQFF
>NA|TRBJ1-1|NA|TRBV29-1
TGCAGCGTTGAAGAGGGGCCCACTGAAGCTTTCTTT
CSVEEGPTEAFF
>NA|TRBJ1-6|NA|TRBV20-1
TGCAGTGCTAATCCAGATAATTCACCCCTCCACTTT
CSANPDNSPLHF
>TRBD2|TRBJ2-1|NA|TRBV20-1
TGCAGTGCTGTTCCGGGACTAGCGGAGAATGAGCAGTTCTTC
CSAVPGLAENEQFF
>NA|TRBJ1-6|few|TRBV5-6
TGTGCCAGCAGCTTGTGGCAGGGGTATTCACCCCTCCACTTT
CASSLWQGYSPLHF
>NA|TRBJ1-1|NA|TRBV29-1
TGCAGCGGATCAGGGATGTGGAACACTGAAGCTTTCTTT
CSGSGMWNTEAFF
>NA|TRBJ2-7|NA|TRBV20-1
TGCAGTGCTAGTTATTCGGACAGAAACAAGTACGAGCAGTACTTC
CSASYSDRNKYEQYF
>TRBD1|TRBJ2-1|NA|TRBV4-2
TGTGCCAGCAGCCAAGTTTTAGGACAGGGGGGGAATGAGCAGTTCTTC
CASSQVLGQGGNEQFF
>TRBD2|TRBJ2-7|many|TRBV4-1
TGCGCCAGCAGCCAAGAGCCAGCGGGAGGGGTTGAGCAGTACTTC
CASSQEPAGGVEQYF
>TRBD2|TRBJ2-1|NA|TRBV20-1
TGCAGTGCATCGACTAGCGGGGGGTGGACCTACAATGAGCAGTTCTTC
CSASTSGGWTYNEQFF
>NA|TRBJ1-2|NA|TRBV29-1
TGCAGCGTCCCCCTGTCCGCAGGGAACTATGGCTACACCTTC
CSVPLSAGNYGYTF
>NA|TRBJ1-5|NA|TRBV12-3/TRBV12-4
TGTGCCAGCAGCTACCAAAATGAGCAGCCCCAGCATTTT
CASSYQNEQPQHF
>NA|TRBJ2-5|NA|TRBV5-1
TGCGCCAGCAATCCCGGCACAGGGACGGAGACCCAGTACTTC
CASNPGTGTETQYF
>NA|TRBJ2-1|NA|TRBV28
TGTGCCAGCAACCAAAAGGGGCGGCAGTTCTTC
CASNQKGRQFF
>NA|TRBJ2-7|NA|TRBV7-9
TGCGCCAGCAGCTTAGTAGGCAACTACGGGCAGTACTTC
CASSLVGNYGQYF
>NA|TRBJ2-3|NA|TRBV4-2
TGTGCCAGCAGCCCGAACCTGGACACGGATACGCAGTATTTT
CASSPNLDTDTQYF
>NA|TRBJ1-2|NA|TRBV10-3
TGTGCCATCAGTGAGTCGGAAAGCTATGGCTACACCTTC
CAISESESYGYTF
>TRBD2|TRBJ2-1|few|TRBV5-8
TGTGCCAGCAGCTTGGAAGGACTAGCGGGGGGAGAGAGTTACAATGAGCAGTTCTTC
CASSLEGLAGGESYNEQFF
>NA|TRBJ2-1|few|TRBV20-1
TGCAGTGTCCTCATGTTGCCAATTTACAATGAGCAGTTCTTC
CSVLMLPIYNEQFF